This T cell receptor beta chain was captured by sequencing in a study of T cell changes during pregnancy in multiple sclerosis. Measured with immunoSEQ multiplex PCR; TCRdb has only the in-frame clones, and not every one. The sample has tens of thousands of clones; approximately 90% are singletons. The material sequenced was peripheral blood, taken in the second trimester of pregnancy. The source is a female donor in good health, enrolled as a control in a pregnancy study.

CDR3 coding DNA: TGTGCCAGCAGCCTCGGACAGCTTGGCCATGGCTACACCTTC. The encoded protein is CASSLGQLGHGYTF. The chain joins TRBV7-9 to TRBJ1-2; perhaps TRBD1 as D (6 bases). CDR3 length: 14 amino acids. V lost 5 bases to trimming and J lost 6 bases, with 16 bases between them. Germline V CDR1 and CDR2: SEHNR, FQNEAQ (reference sequence). The full variable domain, rest sourced from reference TRBV7-9 and TRBJ1-2, is DTGVSQNPRHKITKRGQNVTFRCDPISEHNRLYWYRQTLGQGPEFLTYFQNEAQLEKSRLLSDRFSAERPKGSFSTLEIQRTEQGDSAMYLCASSLGQLGHGYTFGSGTRLTVV.